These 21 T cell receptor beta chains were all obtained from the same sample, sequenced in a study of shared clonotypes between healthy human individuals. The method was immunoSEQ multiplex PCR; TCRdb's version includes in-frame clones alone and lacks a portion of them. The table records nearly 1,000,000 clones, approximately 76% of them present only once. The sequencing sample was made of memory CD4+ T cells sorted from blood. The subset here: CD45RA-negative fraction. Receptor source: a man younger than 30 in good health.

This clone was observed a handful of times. In DNA, the CDR3 is TGTGCCTGGTGTCCGGGGGCATACAATGAGCAGTTCTTC. Its translation is CAWCPGAYNEQFF. The chain links TRBV30 to TRBJ2-1; either TRBD1 or TRBD2 may fit D (6 bases each). The CDR3 contains 13 residues. The germline CDR1 and CDR2 sequences are GTSNPN and SVGIG (reference sequence). Trimming shortened V by 5 bases and J by 4 bases, and 12 bases separated the two germline ends.

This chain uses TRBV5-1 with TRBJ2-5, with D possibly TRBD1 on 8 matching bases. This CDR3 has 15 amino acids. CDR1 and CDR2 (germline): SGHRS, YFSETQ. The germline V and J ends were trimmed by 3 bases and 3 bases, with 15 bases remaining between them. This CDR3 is CASSWGGTGKETQYF. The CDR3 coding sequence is TGCGCCAGCAGCTGGGGAGGGACAGGCAAAGAGACCCAGTACTTC.

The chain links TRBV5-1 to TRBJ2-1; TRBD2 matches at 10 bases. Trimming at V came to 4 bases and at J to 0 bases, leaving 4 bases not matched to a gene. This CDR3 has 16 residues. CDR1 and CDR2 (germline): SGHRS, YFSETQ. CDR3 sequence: CASSRLAGNSYNEQFF. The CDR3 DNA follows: TGCGCCAGCAGCCGACTAGCGGGCAACTCCTACAATGAGCAGTTCTTC. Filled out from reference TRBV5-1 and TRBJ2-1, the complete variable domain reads KAGVTQTPRYLIKTRGQQVTLSCSPISGHRSVSWYQQTPGQGLQFLFEYFSETQRNKGNFPGRFSGRQFSNSRSEMNVSTLELGDSALYLCASSRLAGNSYNEQFFGPGTRLTVL.

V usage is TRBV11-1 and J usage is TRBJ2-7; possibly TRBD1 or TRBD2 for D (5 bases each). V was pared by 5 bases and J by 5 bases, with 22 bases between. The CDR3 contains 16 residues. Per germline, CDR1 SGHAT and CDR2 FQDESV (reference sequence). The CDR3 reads CASSGGWGRGSDEQYF. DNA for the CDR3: TGTGCCAGCAGCGGGGGTTGGGGCAGAGGCAGTGACGAGCAGTACTTC.

In DNA, the CDR3 is TGTGCCAGCAGCGTAGAGCCTAGCGGAGCCTACGAGCAGTACTTC. This gives the protein CASSVEPSGAYEQYF. The V and J genes are TRBV9 and TRBJ2-7; 7 bases are shared with TRBD2. Germline assignment: CDR1 SGDLS and CDR2 YYNGEE. V shed 0 bases and J 2 bases; nucleotides not matched to a gene: 5. The CDR3 is 15 residues long.

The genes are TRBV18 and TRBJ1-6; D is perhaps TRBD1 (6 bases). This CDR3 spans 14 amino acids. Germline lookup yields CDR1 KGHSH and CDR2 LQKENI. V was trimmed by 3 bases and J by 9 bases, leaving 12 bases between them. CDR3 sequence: CASSPAGASSPLHF. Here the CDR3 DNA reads TGTGCCAGCTCACCTGCGGGGGCGAGTTCACCCCTCCACTTT.

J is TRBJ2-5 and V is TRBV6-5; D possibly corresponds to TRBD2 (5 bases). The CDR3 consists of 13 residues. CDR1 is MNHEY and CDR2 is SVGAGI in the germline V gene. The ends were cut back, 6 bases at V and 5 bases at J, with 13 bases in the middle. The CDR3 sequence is CASRDSGVETQYF. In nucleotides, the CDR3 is TGTGCCAGCAGGGATTCCGGGGTGGAGACCCAGTACTTC.

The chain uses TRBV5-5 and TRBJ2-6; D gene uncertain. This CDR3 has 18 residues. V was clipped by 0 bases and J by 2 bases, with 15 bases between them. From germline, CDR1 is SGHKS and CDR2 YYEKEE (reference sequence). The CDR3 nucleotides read TGTGCCAGCAGCTTGGTAGTTCAGCAGACGGCTGGGGCCAACGTCCTGACTTTC. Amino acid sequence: CASSLVVQQTAGANVLTF.

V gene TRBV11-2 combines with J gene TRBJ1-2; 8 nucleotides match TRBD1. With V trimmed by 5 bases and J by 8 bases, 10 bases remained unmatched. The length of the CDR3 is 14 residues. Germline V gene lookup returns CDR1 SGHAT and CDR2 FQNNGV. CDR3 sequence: CASSPDRGLAGYTF. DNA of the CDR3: TGTGCCAGCAGCCCTGACAGGGGCCTGGCCGGCTACACCTTC.

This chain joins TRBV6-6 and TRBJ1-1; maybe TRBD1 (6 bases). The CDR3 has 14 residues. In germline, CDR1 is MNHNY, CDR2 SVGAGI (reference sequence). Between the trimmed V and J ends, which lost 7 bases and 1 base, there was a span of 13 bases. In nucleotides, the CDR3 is TGTGCCAGCATCCTCGGGACAACGAACACTGAAGCTTTCTTT. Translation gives CASILGTTNTEAFF.

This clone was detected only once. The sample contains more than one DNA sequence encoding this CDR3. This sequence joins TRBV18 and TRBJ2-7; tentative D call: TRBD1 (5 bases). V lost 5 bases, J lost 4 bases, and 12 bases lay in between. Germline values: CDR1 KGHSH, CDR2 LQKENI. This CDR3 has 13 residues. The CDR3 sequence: CASSSGAGYEQYF. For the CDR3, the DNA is TGTGCCAGCTCATCTGGGGCTGGTTACGAGCAGTACTTC.

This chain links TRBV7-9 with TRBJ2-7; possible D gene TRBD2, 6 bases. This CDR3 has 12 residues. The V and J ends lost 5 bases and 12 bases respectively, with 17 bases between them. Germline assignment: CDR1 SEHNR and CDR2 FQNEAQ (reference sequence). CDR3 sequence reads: CASSPQSGPRYF. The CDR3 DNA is TGTGCCAGCAGCCCCCAAAGCGGGCCGCGGTACTTC.

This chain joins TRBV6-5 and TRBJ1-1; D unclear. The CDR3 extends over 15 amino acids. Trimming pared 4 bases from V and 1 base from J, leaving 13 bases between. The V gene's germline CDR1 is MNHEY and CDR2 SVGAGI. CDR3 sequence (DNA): TGTGCCAGCAGTTCTCTGAAGCGAGGGAACACTGAAGCTTTCTTT. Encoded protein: CASSSLKRGNTEAFF.

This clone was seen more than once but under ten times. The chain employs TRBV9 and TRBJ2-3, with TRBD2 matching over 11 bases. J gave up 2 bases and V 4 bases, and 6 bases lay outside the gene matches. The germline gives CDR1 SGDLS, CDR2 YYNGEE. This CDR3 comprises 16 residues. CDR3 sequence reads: CASSKGLAEFTDTQYF. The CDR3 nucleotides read TGTGCCAGCAGCAAGGGACTAGCGGAATTCACAGATACGCAGTATTTT.

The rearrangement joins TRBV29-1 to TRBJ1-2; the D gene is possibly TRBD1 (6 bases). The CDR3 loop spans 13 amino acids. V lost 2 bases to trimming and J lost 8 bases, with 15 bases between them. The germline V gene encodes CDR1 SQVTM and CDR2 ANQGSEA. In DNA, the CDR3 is TGCAGCGTTGAACAGGGGCGAGCTTGGGGCTACACCTTC. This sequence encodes CSVEQGRAWGYTF.

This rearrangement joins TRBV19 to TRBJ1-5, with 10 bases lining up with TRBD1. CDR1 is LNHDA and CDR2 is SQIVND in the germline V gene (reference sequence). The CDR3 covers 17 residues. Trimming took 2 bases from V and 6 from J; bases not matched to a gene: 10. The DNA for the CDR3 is TGTGCCAGTAGTATATTGACCCCGACAGGGGGCGGTCAGCCCCAGCATTTT. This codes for CASSILTPTGGGQPQHF.

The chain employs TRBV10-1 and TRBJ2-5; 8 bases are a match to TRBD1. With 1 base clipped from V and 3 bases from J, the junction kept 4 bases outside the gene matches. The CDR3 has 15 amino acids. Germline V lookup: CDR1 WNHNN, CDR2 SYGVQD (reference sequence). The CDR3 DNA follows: TGCGCCAGCAGTGAGTGGGCAGGGGGCGAAGAGACCCAGTACTTC. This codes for CASSEWAGGEETQYF.

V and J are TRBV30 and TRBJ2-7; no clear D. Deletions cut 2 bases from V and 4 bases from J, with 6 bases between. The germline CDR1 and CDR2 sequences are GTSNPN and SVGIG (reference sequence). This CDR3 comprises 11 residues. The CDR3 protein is CAWSRQYEQYF. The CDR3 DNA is TGTGCCTGGAGTCGTCAGTACGAGCAGTACTTC.

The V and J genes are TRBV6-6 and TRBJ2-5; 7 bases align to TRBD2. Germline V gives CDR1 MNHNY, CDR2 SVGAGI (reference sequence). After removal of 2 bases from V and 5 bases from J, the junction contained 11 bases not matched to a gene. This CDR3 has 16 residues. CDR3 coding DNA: TGTGCCAGCAGTTACCCCGCAGGGCCCGGGGGGGAGACCCAGTACTTC. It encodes CASSYPAGPGGETQYF.

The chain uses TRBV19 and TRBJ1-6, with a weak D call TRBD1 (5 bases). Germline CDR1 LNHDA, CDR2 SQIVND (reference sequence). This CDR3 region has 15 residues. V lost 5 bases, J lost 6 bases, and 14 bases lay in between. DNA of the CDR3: TGTGCCAGTAGTCTCGGGGGTTTTCGTAATTCACCCCTCCACTTT. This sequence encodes CASSLGGFRNSPLHF.

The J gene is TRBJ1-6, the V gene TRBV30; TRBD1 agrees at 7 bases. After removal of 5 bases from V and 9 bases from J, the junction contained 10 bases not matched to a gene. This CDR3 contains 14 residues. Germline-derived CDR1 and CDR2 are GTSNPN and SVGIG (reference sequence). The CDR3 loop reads CAWDQPGGSSPLHF. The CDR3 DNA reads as TGTGCCTGGGATCAACCAGGGGGGAGTTCACCCCTCCACTTT.